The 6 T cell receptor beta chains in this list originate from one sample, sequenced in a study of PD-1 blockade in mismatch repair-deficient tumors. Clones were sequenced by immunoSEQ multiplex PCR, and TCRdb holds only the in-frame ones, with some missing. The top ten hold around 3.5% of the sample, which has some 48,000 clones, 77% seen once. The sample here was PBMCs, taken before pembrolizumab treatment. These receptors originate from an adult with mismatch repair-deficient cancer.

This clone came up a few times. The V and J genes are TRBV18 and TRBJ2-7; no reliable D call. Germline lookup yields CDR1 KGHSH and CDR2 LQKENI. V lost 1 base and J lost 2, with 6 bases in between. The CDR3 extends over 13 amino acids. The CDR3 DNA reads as TGTGCCAGCTCACCACAGCGAGCCTACGAGCAGTACTTC. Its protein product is CASSPQRAYEQYF.

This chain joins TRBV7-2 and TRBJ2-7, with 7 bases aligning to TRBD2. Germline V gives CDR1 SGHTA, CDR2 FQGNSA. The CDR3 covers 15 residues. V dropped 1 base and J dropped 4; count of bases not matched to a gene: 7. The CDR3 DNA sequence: TGTGCCAGCAGCTTAGACGCCGGGGGGAATTACGAGCAGTACTTC. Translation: CASSLDAGGNYEQYF. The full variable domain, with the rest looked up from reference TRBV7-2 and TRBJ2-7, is GAGVSQSPSNKVTEKGKDVELRCDPISGHTALYWYRQSLGQGLEFLIYFQGNSAPDKSGLPSDRFSAERTGGSVSTLTIQRTQQEDSAVYLCASSLDAGGNYEQYFGPGTRLTVT.

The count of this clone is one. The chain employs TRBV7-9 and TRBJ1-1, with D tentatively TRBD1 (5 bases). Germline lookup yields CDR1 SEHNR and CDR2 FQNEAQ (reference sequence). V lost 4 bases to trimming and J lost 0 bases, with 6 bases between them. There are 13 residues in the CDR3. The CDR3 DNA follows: TGTGCCAGCAGCTGGACAATGAACACTGAAGCTTTCTTT. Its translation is CASSWTMNTEAFF.

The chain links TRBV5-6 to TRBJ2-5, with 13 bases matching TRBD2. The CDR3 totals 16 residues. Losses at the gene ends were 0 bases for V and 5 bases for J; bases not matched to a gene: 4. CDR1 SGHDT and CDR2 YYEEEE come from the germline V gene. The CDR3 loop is CASSLGTSGGHETQYF. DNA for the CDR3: TGTGCCAGCAGCTTGGGGACTAGCGGGGGTCATGAGACCCAGTACTTC.

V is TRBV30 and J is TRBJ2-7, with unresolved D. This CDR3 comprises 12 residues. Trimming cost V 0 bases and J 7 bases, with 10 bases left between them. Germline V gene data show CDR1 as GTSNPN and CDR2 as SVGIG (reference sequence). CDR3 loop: CAWSVVPSEQYF. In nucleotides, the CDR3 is TGTGCCTGGAGTGTTGTGCCCTCGGAGCAGTACTTC.

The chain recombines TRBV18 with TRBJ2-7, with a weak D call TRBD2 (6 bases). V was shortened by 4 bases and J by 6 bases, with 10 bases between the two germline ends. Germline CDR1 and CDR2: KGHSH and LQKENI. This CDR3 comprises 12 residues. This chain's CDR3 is CASSLTGGEQYF. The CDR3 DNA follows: TGTGCCAGCTCACTAACCGGGGGCGAGCAGTACTTC.